The 28 T cell receptor beta chains reported below all come from one sample, sequenced in a study of tumor-infiltrating lymphocytes in primary liver carcinoma. The source of the blood RNA was unsorted whole blood, and germline DNA was extracted as well. The authors made TCR beta cDNA from around 500 ng total RNA with a constant-region primer. ARM-PCR, slightly modified, supplied the TCR beta libraries through three nested multiplex PCR rounds. The study ran its first two PCR rounds for approximately 10 cycles each, using TRBV1-TRBV30 forward primers and a C-beta reverse primer. TCRdb re-derived calls from the multiplex PCR reads in MiXCR, one entry per CDR3 protein. The profile covers 150,000 to 200,000 distinct CDR3 sequences, with 65% appearing a single time and around 7.1% taken by the ten largest. Source material: peripheral blood. Source of these receptors: a woman aged 60 to 75 with primary liver carcinoma and hepatitis B virus infection.

About this clonotype itself: Just one base apart from a much larger clone, this may be a read error. The V and J genes are TRBV28 and TRBJ2-3; tentative D call: TRBD2 (6 bases). This CDR3 is built from 13 residues. CDR1 and CDR2 from the germline V gene are MDHEN and SYDVKM. CDR3 sequence (DNA): TGTGTCAGCAGCCCTAGCGGCACAGATACGCAGTATTTT. Translated, it gives CVSSPSGTDTQYF.

The chain couples TRBV6-4 to TRBJ2-2; D uncertain. The germline gives CDR1 MRHNA, CDR2 SNTAGT. There are 15 residues in the CDR3. The V and J ends lost 2 bases and 4 bases respectively, with 11 bases between them. The CDR3 nucleotides are TGTGCCAGCAGTGACACTTCAGGTATCACCGGGGAGCTGTTTTTT. Protein sequence: CASSDTSGITGELFF.

As regards this clonotype: The missing conserved phenylalanine or tryptophan at the end of this CDR3 makes a read error likely. The J gene is TRBJ2-1, the V gene TRBV6-5; D is unresolved. V gave up 4 bases and J gave up 4 bases, with 8 bases separating them. The CDR3 consists of 13 residues. The germline V gene encodes CDR1 MNHEY and CDR2 SVGAGI. CDR3 DNA sequence: TGTGCCAGCAGTTCCGGCCCTTACAATGAGCAGTTCTTG. Translation gives CASSSGPYNEQFL.

This clonotype was seen repeatedly, ten times or more. The gene calls are TRBV7-9 and TRBJ2-1; D is perhaps TRBD1 (5 bases). Trimming stripped 6 bases from V and 5 bases from J, with 17 bases between. This CDR3 has 15 amino acids. Germline V gene data show CDR1 as SEHNR and CDR2 as FQNEAQ (reference sequence). CDR3 nucleotides: TGTGCCAGCAGTGACAGTTTATCCGAAAACAATGAGCAGTTCTTC. It translates to CASSDSLSENNEQFF.

DNA of the CDR3: TGTGCCAGCAGACGGCAAGTGAAGACCGGGGAGCTGTTTTTT. This codes for CASRRQVKTGELFF. V and J are TRBV28 and TRBJ2-2; D is uncertain. Trimming cost V 6 bases and J 5 bases, with 13 bases left between them. The CDR3 sequence is 14 residues long. The germline gives CDR1 MDHEN, CDR2 SYDVKM.

The CDR3 sequence is CASSFEEIRKNIQYF. The CDR3 DNA follows: TGTGCCAGCAGCTTCGAGGAGATCCGCAAAAACATTCAGTACTTC. The V and J genes are TRBV11-3 and TRBJ2-4; unclear D gene. The CDR3 runs 15 residues. The V and J ends lost 3 bases and 3 bases respectively, with 12 bases between them. Germline lookup yields CDR1 SGHNT and CDR2 YENEEA.

Notes on this clonotype: A much more abundant neighbour one base away suggests this may be a read error. J is TRBJ1-3 and V is TRBV12-3 or TRBV12-4; 7 bases agree with TRBD1. The CDR3 covers 14 residues. The CDR3 coding sequence is TGTGTCACCGGGACAGTCGTATCTGGAAACACCATATATTTT. Its protein is CVTGTVVSGNTIYF.

The chain links TRBV12-3 or TRBV12-4 to TRBJ1-5; D is unclear. Trimming took off 1 base at V and 9 bases at J, with 10 bases between the two ends. CDR3 length: 13 amino acids. CDR3 coding DNA: TGTGCCAGCAGTTTAGGTCCCCCCGGGCCCCAGCATTTT. Translated, it gives CASSLGPPGPQHF.

This clonotype has just a few counts. One junction end disagrees with the germline gene, perhaps due to a read error. The chain employs TRBV10-1 and TRBJ2-1; D could derive from TRBD1 or TRBD2 (6 bases each). CDR3 length: 15 amino acids. CDR1 WNHNN and CDR2 SYGVQD come from the germline V gene (reference sequence). This CDR3 reads CASRGMEGTYNEQFF. The DNA for the CDR3 is TGTGCCAGCAGGGGCATGGAGGGGACCTACAATGAGCAATTCTTC.

This chain links TRBV5-1 with TRBJ2-7; perhaps TRBD2 as D (5 bases). Trimming shortened V by 0 bases and J by 3 bases, and 13 bases separated the two germline ends. Germline values: CDR1 SGHRS, CDR2 YFSETQ. CDR3 length: 15 amino acids. CDR3 sequence: CASSLGLAHFYEQYF. The CDR3 DNA follows: TGCGCCAGCAGCTTGGGGCTAGCTCACTTCTACGAGCAGTACTTC.

This clonotype was seen more than once but under ten times. The chain links TRBV30 to TRBJ2-1; 9 bases map to TRBD2. Germline loops: CDR1 GTSNPN, CDR2 SVGIG (reference sequence). The CDR3 runs to 15 residues. Trimming at V came to 0 bases and at J to 3 bases, leaving 3 bases not matched to a gene. CDR3 coding DNA: TGTGCCTGGAGTGTACAGACTAGCGGCTACAATGAGCAGTTCTTC. It is translated as CAWSVQTSGYNEQFF.

Concerning this clonotype: A much larger clone sits a single nucleotide away, making a read error possible. This chain uses TRBV6-6 with TRBJ2-2, with TRBD2 matching over 7 bases. CDR3 length: 14 residues. The germline V gene has CDR1 MNHNY and CDR2 SVGAGI (reference sequence). V shed 5 bases and J 7 bases; nucleotides not matched to a gene: 7. Here the CDR3 DNA reads TGTGCCAGCAGTAGCGGGATTAGCATCGGGGAGCTGTTTTTT. Translation: CASSSGISIGELFF.

For this clonotype: One junction end does not reproduce the germline sequence, and a read error may be involved. The V call is TRBV11-2, the J call TRBJ2-3; D not certain. Germline CDR1 SGHAT, CDR2 FQNNGV. This CDR3 has 13 residues. CDR3 DNA: TGTGCCAGCAGCTTAGATCGAGGAGATAGGCAGCGTTTT. Translated, it gives CASSLDRGDRQRF.

The rearrangement joins TRBV11-2 to TRBJ2-7; TRBD2 aligns across 12 bases. The length of the CDR3 is 17 residues. Germline values: CDR1 SGHAT, CDR2 FQNNGV. Trimming removed 7 bases from V and 6 bases from J; junction bases left unmatched: 16. DNA of the CDR3: TGTGCCAGCAACCTACTAGGAGGACTAGCGGGATCGGGCGAGCAGTACTTC. This translates into CASNLLGGLAGSGEQYF.

CDR3 DNA: TGCGCCAGCAGCTGGACCGGGACAGGGGTTGAAGCTTTCTTT. Its protein product is CASSWTGTGVEAFF. The chain recombines TRBV5-1 with TRBJ1-1; 10 bases map to TRBD1. V shed 3 bases and J 7 bases; nucleotides not matched to a gene: 6. CDR3 length: 14 amino acids. Germline V gene lookup returns CDR1 SGHRS and CDR2 YFSETQ.

Turning to this clonotype: Germline is not matched at one junction end, which may reflect a read error. The gene calls are TRBV7-9 and TRBJ2-7; no definite D call. Germline V CDR1 and CDR2: SEHNR, FQNEAQ (reference sequence). The CDR3 is 13 amino acids. This CDR3 reads CASSLSQPHEQHF. For the CDR3, the DNA is TGTGCCAGCAGCTTAAGCCAACCCCACGAGCAGCACTTC.

Worth noting for this clonotype: Because the CDR3 is missing its conserved closing phenylalanine or tryptophan, this is likely a read error. The limits of the CDR3 on the DNA are not certain, so only TCRdb's listed CDR3 is given. The chain joins TRBV11-3 to TRBJ1-1; the table's D call, TRBD1, was not checked against the DNA. Germline lookup yields CDR1 SGHNT and CDR2 YENEEA. The CDR3 region is 15 residues in length, termini included. CDR3 loop: CASSPPRGLNTEVFL.

A word on this clonotype: One end of the junction fails to match germline, which may point to a read error. V gene TRBV13 combines with J gene TRBJ2-7; D unclear. The CDR3 spans 15 residues. Germline CDR1 and CDR2: PRHDT and FYEKMQ (reference sequence). CDR3 sequence: CASSYEESSVGEQYF. The CDR3, as DNA: TGTGCCAGTAGCTATGAAGAATCGTCCGTAGGCGAACAGTACTTC.

V usage is TRBV30 and J usage is TRBJ1-2, with a tentative D call TRBD1 (6 bases). The V end lost 4 bases, the J end lost 4 bases, and 16 bases lay between the germline ends. The CDR3 extends over 14 amino acids. The V gene's germline CDR1 is GTSNPN and CDR2 SVGIG (reference sequence). This CDR3 reads CAWTRTASAYGYTF. CDR3 DNA: TGTGCCTGGACCAGGACAGCCTCGGCCTATGGCTACACCTTC.

With regard to this clonotype: A much larger clone differs from this one at a single base, so this may be a read error. The chain is built from TRBV4-1 and TRBJ2-2; D unresolved. V was pared by 4 bases and J by 5 bases, with 20 bases between. The CDR3 has 17 residues. Germline CDR1 is MGHRA and CDR2 is YSYEKL. The CDR3 reads CASSPEEGGASTGELFF. The CDR3 bases are TGCGCCAGCAGCCCAGAGGAAGGTGGAGCGTCGACCGGGGAGCTGTTTTTT.

Worth noting for this clonotype: The junction and the germline gene differ at one end; a read error may be behind it. The chain uses TRBV29-1 and TRBJ2-2, with D possibly TRBD1 on 6 matching bases. Germline V gene lookup returns CDR1 SQVTM and CDR2 ANQGSEA. The CDR3 consists of 14 residues. CDR3 nucleotide sequence: TGTAGCGCAACAGGGCTTATGAACACCGGGGAGCTGCTTTTT. This encodes CSATGLMNTGELLF.

On this clonotype itself: Compared with germline, one end of the junction differs, possibly owing to a read error. The chain recombines TRBV11-2 with TRBJ2-3, with D possibly TRBD2 on 5 matching bases. CDR1 is SGHAT, CDR2 FQNNGV, per germline. This CDR3 is built from 15 residues. As DNA, the CDR3 is TGTGACAGCAGCTTAGAAGTGGTGAGGACTCCAGTGCAGTATTTT. It yields the protein CDSSLEVVRTPVQYF.

In regard to this clonotype: This sequence may be a read error, since a much larger clone differs from it by one base. The chain is built from TRBV14 and TRBJ2-4, with 13 bases aligning to TRBD2. V gave up 4 bases and J gave up 12 bases; unmatched junction bases: 6. This CDR3 comprises 14 residues. Looked up from germline, CDR1 is SGHDN and CDR2 is FVKESK. CDR3 in DNA: TGTGCCAGCAGCCGAGCGTGGACTAGCGGGAGTCAGTACTTC. Encoded protein: CASSRAWTSGSQYF.

This clonotype appeared a few times. Compared with germline, one end of the junction differs, possibly owing to a read error. V usage is TRBV6-6 and J usage is TRBJ2-1; 9 bases match TRBD2. This CDR3 comprises 14 residues. The V gene's germline CDR1 is MNHNY and CDR2 SVGAGI (reference sequence). DNA of the CDR3: TGTGTCAGCAGACCAAGGACTAGCGTAGGTGAGCAGTTCTTC. Residues: CVSRPRTSVGEQFF.

Points on this clonotype: One junction end disagrees with the germline gene, perhaps due to a read error. The V call is TRBV5-6, the J call TRBJ1-1, with D possibly being TRBD1 (6 bases). The germline gives CDR1 SGHDT, CDR2 YYEEEE. The CDR3 is 14 residues long. CDR3 nucleotide sequence: TGTGCTAGCAGGGGAGGGGGAGGGTACACTGAAGCTTTCTTT. Residues: CASRGGGGYTEAFF.

The chain couples TRBV28 to TRBJ2-1; 8 bases fit TRBD1. The J segment lost 0 bases and the V segment lost 7 bases, leaving 8 bases of the junction unmatched. Looked up from germline, CDR1 is MDHEN and CDR2 is SYDVKM. The CDR3 is 16 residues long. CDR3 in amino acids: CASIDSGGGSYNEQFF. CDR3 in DNA: TGTGCCAGCATCGACTCAGGGGGCGGCTCCTACAATGAGCAGTTCTTC.

This clonotype was picked up a small number of times. A single base separates this from a much larger clone, so it may be a read error. The chain carries TRBV13 and TRBJ2-7; D gene uncertain. This CDR3 spans 13 amino acids. V lost 5 bases, J lost 2 bases, and 10 bases lay in between. From germline, CDR1 is PRHDT and CDR2 FYEKMQ (reference sequence). This chain's CDR3 is CASSIRSTYEQYF. The CDR3 DNA reads TGTGCCAGCAGCATACGGTCTACCTACGAGCAGTACTTC.

This clonotype turned up a few times. This sequence joins TRBV5-1 and TRBJ1-4, with 9 bases that match TRBD1. J was trimmed by 8 bases and V by 5 bases; bases with no gene match: 10. The V gene's germline CDR1 is SGHRS and CDR2 YFSETQ. The CDR3 is made up of 15 amino acids. This chain's CDR3 is CASRSDPTGGEKLFF. CDR3 DNA sequence: TGCGCCAGCAGATCTGACCCGACAGGGGGAGAAAAACTGTTTTTT.